This is a list of T cell receptor beta chains from one sample in a study of PD-1 blockade in classical Hodgkin lymphoma. The data were produced by immunoSEQ multiplex PCR, yet TCRdb's version contains in-frame clones alone and is incomplete. This table has 35,000 to 40,000 clones, 80% to 90% appearing once. This specimen consisted of peripheral blood mononuclear cells (PBMCs), obtained before the second cycle of nivolumab. The origin of the receptors is a human donor with classical Hodgkin lymphoma. The CDR3 runs from the conserved cysteine through the conserved F or W. A D gene is named only where the DNA matches it firmly. Clone size is not always given. Where it is, it says once, few, many or a class for expanded clones.

v_gene	d_gene	abundance	j_gene	CDR3nt	CDR3aa
TRBV6-6	-	-	TRBJ2-1	TGTGCCAGCATCAGCTCCTACAATGAGCAGTTCTTC	CASISSYNEQFF
TRBV27	-	-	TRBJ2-1	TGTGCCAGCAGTTTAGGCCCGCGTGTTCTAGTAGATCATACCCGTTACAATGAGCAGTTCTTC	CASSLGPRVLVDHTRYNEQFF
TRBV19	TRBD2	-	TRBJ2-1	TGTGCCAGTAGTATCGCACTAGCGGGAGTCCGGGGCTACAATGAGCAGTTCTTC	CASSIALAGVRGYNEQFF
TRBV18	TRBD1	-	TRBJ2-1	TGTGCCAGCTCACCTGGGACAGGGGTTTACAATGAGCAGTTCTTC	CASSPGTGVYNEQFF
TRBV4-2	-	-	TRBJ1-2	TGTGCCAGCAGCCTAGGACAGAACTATGGCTACACCTTC	CASSLGQNYGYTF
TRBV11-2	TRBD2	-	TRBJ2-5	TGTGCCAGCCGGACTAGCGGCCATCAAGAGACCCAGTACTTC	CASRTSGHQETQYF
TRBV11-3	TRBD1	-	TRBJ2-3	TGTGCCAGCAGCACCCGTCCGGGACAGGGCATAGATACGCAGTATTTT	CASSTRPGQGIDTQYF
TRBV7-3	TRBD2	once	TRBJ2-3	TGTGCCAGCAGCAAGGGACTAGCGGGGTATACGCAGTATTTT	CASSKGLAGYTQYF
TRBV23-1	-	-	TRBJ2-7	TGCGCCAGCAGTCACCCGGACAGTTTCTCCTACGAGCAGTACTTC	CASSHPDSFSYEQYF
TRBV9	TRBD1	-	TRBJ2-4	TGTGCCAGCAGCCCCTTAACCCGGACAGGCAAAAACATTCAGTACTTC	CASSPLTRTGKNIQYF
TRBV2	-	-	TRBJ2-4	TGTGCCAGCAGATACTACAGGGACCTAGCCAAAAACATTCAGTACTTC	CASRYYRDLAKNIQYF
TRBV27	-	-	TRBJ1-5	TGTGCCAGCATGAGGGGGGACGGCAATCAGCCCCAGCATTTT	CASMRGDGNQPQHF
TRBV2	-	-	TRBJ2-3	TGTGCCAGCGCGGCGGGACAGCAGTCAGATACGCAGTATTTT	CASAAGQQSDTQYF
TRBV9	TRBD2	-	TRBJ2-5	TGTGCCAGCAGCGATCCGGCCGGGGGGCAAGAGACCCAGTACTTC	CASSDPAGGQETQYF
TRBV6-1	TRBD2	-	TRBJ2-7	TGTGCCAGCAGTGAACGATTGGGGGGGGACGAGCAGTACTTC	CASSERLGGDEQYF
TRBV6-1	-	-	TRBJ1-5	TGTGCCAGCAGTGGGCGTAGCAATCAGCCCCAGCATTTT	CASSGRSNQPQHF
TRBV29-1	-	-	TRBJ1-2	TGCAGCGTTGAAGGGACAAAGTTTGACTATGGCTACACCTTC	CSVEGTKFDYGYTF
TRBV10-3	TRBD2	-	TRBJ2-3	TGTGCGACGACTAGCGGCACAGATACGCAGTATTTT	CATTSGTDTQYF
TRBV7-3	TRBD1	-	TRBJ2-7	TGTGCCAGCAGCTTAGTGGCCGGGACAGGGGGCTTCAACGAGCAGTACTTC	CASSLVAGTGGFNEQYF
TRBV27	-	-	TRBJ2-1	TGTGCCAGCAGTTTAGGGGGGGCTCCTGAGTTCTTC	CASSLGGAPEFF
TRBV28	TRBD2	once	TRBJ2-3	TGTGCCAGCAGTCCTCCGGGGATGGGGACTAATATAGATACGCAGTATTTT	CASSPPGMGTNIDTQYF
TRBV9	-	-	TRBJ2-1	TGTGCCAGCAGCGTATATGGGACCTACAATGAGCAGTTCTTC	CASSVYGTYNEQFF
TRBV19	-	-	TRBJ1-4	TGTGCCAGTTCGAGAGGAAGCGGGGAAAAACTGTTTTTT	CASSRGSGEKLFF